The T cell receptor beta chain under discussion was sequenced for a study of OX40 agonist ivuxolimab in advanced cancers. CDR1 is LGHNA and CDR2 is YNFKEQ in the germline V gene. V shed 3 bases, J shed 9 bases, and the junction held 14 bases outside the gene matches. The CDR3 is 16 residues long. Produced via immunoSEQ multiplex PCR; TCRdb's table is partial and in-frame only. Here the sample spans some 83,000 clones, about nine tenths being singletons. Sampling of blood occurred at baseline, cycle 4 day 1, and cycle 7 day 1. The starting material was CD4+ or CD8+ T cells sorted from blood, obtained in a trial of the OX40 agonist ivuxolimab. The genes are TRBV4-2 and TRBJ2-7; 10 nucleotides agree with TRBD1. The receptor comes from an adult with an advanced solid tumor such as melanoma, head and neck, liver or kidney cancer. The CDR3 DNA sequence: TGTGCCAGCAGCCAGGACCCGACAGGGGGCGATTTTGGGCAGTACTTC. Its translation: CASSQDPTGGDFGQYF.